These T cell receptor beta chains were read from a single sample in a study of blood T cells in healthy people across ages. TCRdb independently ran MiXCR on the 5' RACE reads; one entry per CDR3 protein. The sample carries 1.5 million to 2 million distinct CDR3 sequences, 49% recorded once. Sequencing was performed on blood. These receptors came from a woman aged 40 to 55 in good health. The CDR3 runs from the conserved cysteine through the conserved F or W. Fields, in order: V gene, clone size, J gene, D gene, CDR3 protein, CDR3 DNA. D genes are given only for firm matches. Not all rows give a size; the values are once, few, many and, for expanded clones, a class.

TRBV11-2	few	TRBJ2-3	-	CASSSKRLVPTDTQYF	TGTGCCAGCAGCTCCAAAAGACTAGTTCCCACAGATACGCAGTATTTT
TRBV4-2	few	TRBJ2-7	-	CASSQVDTLYEQYF	TGTGCCAGCAGCCAAGTAGACACGCTCTACGAGCAGTACTTC
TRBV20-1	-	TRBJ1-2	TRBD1	CSAGTGGFYGYTF	TGCAGTGCCGGGACAGGGGGTTTCTATGGCTACACCTTC
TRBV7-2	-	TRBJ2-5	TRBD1	CASSLAGDRQETQYF	TGTGCCAGCAGCTTAGCGGGGGACAGACAAGAGACCCAGTACTTC
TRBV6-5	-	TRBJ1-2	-	CASREAGASYGYTF	TGTGCCAGCAGGGAGGCAGGGGCTTCCTATGGCTACACCTTC
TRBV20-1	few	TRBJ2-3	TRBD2	CSASPASGGTGTQYF	TGCAGTGCTAGCCCAGCTAGCGGGGGGACGGGCACGCAGTATTTT
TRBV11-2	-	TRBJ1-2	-	CASSLSSAYGYTF	TGTGCCAGCAGCTTGAGTAGTGCTTATGGCTACACCTTC
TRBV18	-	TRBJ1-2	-	CASSPLLENYGYTF	TGTGCCAGCTCACCATTACTCGAGAACTATGGCTACACCTTC
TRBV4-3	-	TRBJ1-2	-	CASSQESPGARIYGYTF	TGCGCCAGCAGCCAAGAATCTCCGGGGGCGCGCATCTATGGCTACACCTTT
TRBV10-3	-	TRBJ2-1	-	CAISESSLEGGNEQFF	TGTGCCATCAGTGAGTCGAGTTTGGAAGGGGGGAATGAGCAGTTCTTC
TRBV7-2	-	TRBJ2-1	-	CASIYVDGGSRNEQFF	TGTGCCAGCATATATGTAGATGGGGGCTCGCGCAATGAGCAGTTCTTC
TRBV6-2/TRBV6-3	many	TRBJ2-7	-	CASSLSSGNEQYF	TGTGCCAGCAGTCTCAGTTCTGGGAACGAGCAGTACTTC
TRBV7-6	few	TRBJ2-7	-	CASREGRGRSYEQYF	TGTGCCAGCAGGGAAGGACGGGGGAGGTCCTACGAGCAGTACTTC
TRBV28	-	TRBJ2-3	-	CASSREQDTDTQYF	TGTGCCAGCAGTCGAGAACAGGACACAGATACGCAGTATTTT
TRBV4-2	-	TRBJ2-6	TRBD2	CASSQGLAGDSGANVLTF	TGTGCCAGCAGCCAAGGATTAGCGGGGGACTCTGGGGCCAACGTCCTGACTTTC
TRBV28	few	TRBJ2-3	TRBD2	CASLSGGATDTQYF	TGTGCCAGCCTTAGCGGGGGGGCTACAGATACGCAGTATTTT
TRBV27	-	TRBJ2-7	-	CASRKGTYEQYF	TGTGCCAGCAGGAAGGGGACCTACGAGCAGTACTTC
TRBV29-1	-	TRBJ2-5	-	CSVADPQGAETQYF	TGCAGCGTTGCCGATCCTCAGGGAGCAGAGACCCAGTACTTC
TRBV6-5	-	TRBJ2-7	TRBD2	CASSSRLAQTYEQYF	TGTGCCAGTAGTTCCCGACTAGCCCAAACCTACGAGCAGTACTTC
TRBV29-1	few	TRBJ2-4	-	CSAEGGARNIQYF	TGCAGCGCAGAGGGGGGCGCAAGGAACATTCAGTACTTC
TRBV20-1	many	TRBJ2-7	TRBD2	CSARRGASGGDKAQYF	TGCAGTGCTAGAAGGGGGGCTAGCGGGGGAGATAAGGCCCAGTACTTC
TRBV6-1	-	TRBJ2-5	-	CASSAPIRDSQETQYF	TGTGCCAGCAGTGCTCCGATCCGGGACTCGCAAGAGACCCAGTACTTC
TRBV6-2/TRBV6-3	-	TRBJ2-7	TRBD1	CASSSLDRGDSYEQYF	TGTGCCAGCAGTTCATTGGACAGGGGGGATTCCTACGAGCAGTACTTC
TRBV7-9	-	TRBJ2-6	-	CASRDTTSGAHVLTF	TGTGCCAGCCGGGACACAACCTCTGGGGCCCACGTCCTGACTTTC
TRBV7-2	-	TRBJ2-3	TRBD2	CASSLGTAGGFPYTQYF	TGTGCCAGCAGCTTAGGGACGGCGGGGGGGTTTCCGTATACGCAGTATTTT
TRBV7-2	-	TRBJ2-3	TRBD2	CASSLVGLGTDTQYF	TGTGCCAGCAGCTTAGTGGGACTAGGCACAGATACGCAGTATTTT
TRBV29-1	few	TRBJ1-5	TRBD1	CSVAGLGTGSDNQPQHF	TGCAGCGTTGCGGGTCTTGGGACAGGGAGTGACAATCAGCCCCAGCATTTT
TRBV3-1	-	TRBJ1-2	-	CASSQGGARANYGYTF	TGTGCCAGCAGCCAAGGAGGGGCGCGGGCGAACTATGGCTACACCTTC
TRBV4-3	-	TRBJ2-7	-	CASSQDSISYEQYF	TGCGCCAGCAGCCAAGATAGCATCTCCTACGAGCAGTACTTC
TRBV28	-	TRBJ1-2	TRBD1	CASSHRGTSYGYTF	TGTGCCAGCAGTCACAGGGGGACTAGCTATGGCTACACCTTC
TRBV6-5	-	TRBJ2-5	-	CASSSTVGGETQYF	TGTGCCAGCAGTTCCACGGTGGGGGGAGAGACCCAGTACTTC
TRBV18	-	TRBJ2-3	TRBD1	CASSPRAPDRGTDTQYF	TGTGCCAGCTCACCACGAGCGCCGGACAGGGGAACAGATACGCAGTATTTT
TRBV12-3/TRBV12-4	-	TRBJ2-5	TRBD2	CANSFGRAGGPRETQYF	TGTGCCAACAGTTTCGGTCGGGCGGGGGGGCCAAGAGAGACCCAGTACTTC
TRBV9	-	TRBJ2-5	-	CASSPHGPETQYF	TGTGCCAGCAGCCCCCACGGGCCCGAGACCCAGTACTTC
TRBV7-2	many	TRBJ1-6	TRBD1	CASRQGGAFSPLHF	TGTGCCAGCAGGCAAGGGGGCGCCTTTTCACCCCTCCACTTT
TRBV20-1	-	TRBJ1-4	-	CSARNQKETPTNEKLFF	TGCAGTGCTAGGAACCAGAAAGAGACGCCAACTAATGAAAAACTGTTTTTT
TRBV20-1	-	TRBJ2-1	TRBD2	CSAVSSGGYYNEQFF	TGCAGTGCTGTTTCTAGCGGGGGGTACTACAATGAGCAGTTCTTC
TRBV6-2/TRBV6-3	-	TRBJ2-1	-	CASSYAGAYNEQFF	TGTGCCAGCAGTTACGCGGGGGCTTACAATGAGCAGTTCTTC
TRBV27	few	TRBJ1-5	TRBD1	CASSLQGDSNQPQHF	TGTGCCAGCAGTTTACAGGGGGATAGCAATCAGCCCCAGCATTTT
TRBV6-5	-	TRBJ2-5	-	CASSYAPGQRETQYF	TGTGCCAGCAGTTACGCGCCGGGCCAGAGGGAGACCCAGTACTTC
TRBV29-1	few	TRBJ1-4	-	CSVEQETEKLFF	TGCAGCGTCGAACAGGAAACTGAAAAACTGTTTTTT
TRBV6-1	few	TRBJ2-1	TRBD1	CASTIDRDTEQFF	TGTGCCAGCACCATAGACAGGGACACTGAGCAGTTCTTC
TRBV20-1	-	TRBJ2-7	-	CSAKTGYYEQYF	TGCAGTGCTAAAACAGGGTACTACGAGCAGTACTTC
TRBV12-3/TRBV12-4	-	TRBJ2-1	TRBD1	CASSQSTGGTNEQFF	TGTGCCAGCAGTCAGTCGACAGGGGGTACCAATGAGCAGTTCTTC
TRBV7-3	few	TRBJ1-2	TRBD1	CASSPGTAGGVSGYTF	TGTGCCAGCAGCCCCGGGACAGCTGGGGGGGTGTCAGGCTACACCTTC
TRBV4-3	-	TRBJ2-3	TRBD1	CASSQTTGGDTQYF	TGCGCCAGCAGCCAAACGACAGGGGGAGATACGCAGTATTTT
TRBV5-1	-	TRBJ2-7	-	CASSLAAGEYYEQYF	TGCGCCAGCAGCTTGGCGGCAGGCGAGTACTACGAGCAGTACTTC
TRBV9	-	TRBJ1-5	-	CASSAGDGKQPQHF	TGTGCCAGCAGCGCAGGGGATGGCAAGCAGCCCCAGCATTTT
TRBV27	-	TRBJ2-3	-	CASSLMSTDTQYF	TGTGCCAGCAGTTTAATGTCAACAGATACGCAGTATTTT
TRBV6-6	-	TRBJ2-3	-	CASSYWGPGMSTDTQYF	TGTGCCAGCAGTTACTGGGGTCCTGGAATGTCCACAGATACGCAGTATTTT
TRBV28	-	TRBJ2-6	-	CASSQQRYGANVLTF	TGTGCCAGCAGCCAGCAGCGATATGGGGCCAACGTCCTGACTTTC
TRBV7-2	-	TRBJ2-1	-	CASRIRGAANEQFF	TGTGCCAGTCGAATCCGGGGGGCAGCCAATGAGCAGTTCTTC